The 32 T cell receptor beta chains below were found in one sample sequenced in a study of molecular identifiers for immune sequencing clone quantification. One entry per CDR3 protein, called by TCRdb with MiXCR from the PCR reads. This sample has some 680,000 distinct CDR3 sequences, with 25% found just once. What was sequenced was naive CD8+ T cells from blood, with Jurkat cell RNA spiked in. This sample's subset: FACS-sorted CD8+CD4-CCR7+CD45RA+ naive T cells. These receptors were obtained from a human donor in good health. Some libraries in this study had Jurkat cell RNA spiked in.

This clonotype was picked up many times. The CDR3: CASSDNNSGYTF. The CDR3 region has the DNA TGCGCCAGCAGTGACAACAATTCCGGCTACACCTTC. The chain joins TRBV10-2 to TRBJ1-2; no firm D call. The CDR3 runs to 12 residues. The germline gives CDR1 WSHSY, CDR2 SAAADI. Trimming took off 3 bases at V and 8 bases at J, with 10 bases between the two ends.

This clonotype was observed many times. This chain joins TRBV20-1 and TRBJ1-5; D might be TRBD1 (5 bases). The CDR3 sequence is 16 residues long. Trimming shortened V by 0 bases and J by 0 bases, and 12 bases separated the two germline ends. Germline CDR1 DFQATT, CDR2 SNEGSKA (reference sequence). CDR3 bases: TGCAGTGCTAGAGATGGGGCAGGGTTTAGCAATCAGCCCCAGCATTTT. It is translated as CSARDGAGFSNQPQHF.

Comment on this clonotype: This sequence may be a read error, since a much larger clone differs from it by one base. This sequence joins TRBV13 and TRBJ2-3, with D unresolved. CDR1 PRHDT and CDR2 FYEKMQ come from the germline V gene (reference sequence). There are 16 residues in the CDR3. V was clipped by 0 bases and J by 3 bases, with 13 bases between them. CDR3 bases: TGTGCCAGCAGCTTAGGGCTAGGCCGGGTGACAGATACGCAGTATTTT. It codes for CASSLGLGRVTDTQYF. Full variable domain (rest looked up from reference TRBV13 and TRBJ2-3): AAGVIQSPRHLIKEKRETATLKCYPIPRHDTVYWYQQGPGQDPQFLISFYEKMQSDKGSIPDRFSAQQFSDYHSELNMSSLELGDSALYFCASSLGLGRVTDTQYFGPGTRLTVL.

The gene calls are TRBV30 and TRBJ2-7, with TRBD2 as a possible D gene (6 bases). V was trimmed by 0 bases and J by 9 bases, leaving 12 bases between them. This CDR3 is 12 amino acids long. From germline, CDR1 is GTSNPN and CDR2 SVGIG (reference sequence). This CDR3 is CAWSVRGGGQYF. The CDR3 coding sequence is TGTGCCTGGAGTGTACGTGGGGGAGGGCAGTACTTC.

This clonotype appeared a single time. A much larger clone lies a single base off, so this may be a read error. The chain links TRBV2 to TRBJ2-7; 11 bases match TRBD1. The CDR3 contains 13 residues. Unmatched junction bases numbered 6, after V lost 8 bases and J lost 6 bases. Germline CDR1 reads SNHLY; CDR2 reads FYNNEI. CDR3: CASWFGTGGEQYF. The CDR3 nucleotides read TGTGCCAGCTGGTTCGGGACAGGGGGCGAGCAGTACTTC.

The chain combines TRBV6-5 with TRBJ1-2; D not certain. Trimming shortened V by 5 bases and J by 3 bases, and 7 bases separated the two germline ends. The germline CDR1 and CDR2 sequences are MNHEY and SVGAGI. The CDR3 is 12 amino acids. This CDR3 reads CASSMTDYGYTF. Written as DNA, the CDR3 is TGTGCCAGCAGTATGACCGACTATGGCTACACCTTC.

With respect to this clonotype: The junction and the germline gene differ at one end; a read error may be behind it. This chain connects TRBV7-9 to TRBJ1-1; TRBD1 matches 7 bases. The CDR3 spans 16 residues. CDR1 is SEHNR, CDR2 FQNEAQ, per germline (reference sequence). The CDR3 bases are TGTGCCAACAGCTTAGGTTTCAGGGGGGAGAACACTGAAGCCTTCTTT. It codes for CANSLGFRGENTEAFF.

This clonotype was seen more than once but under ten times. V usage is TRBV12-3 or TRBV12-4 and J usage is TRBJ2-1; D unresolved. The CDR3 totals 13 residues. Between the trimmed V and J ends, which lost 7 bases and 0 bases, there was a span of 7 bases. The CDR3 DNA sequence: TGTGCCAGCACCCTAGGCTCCTACAATGAGCAGTTCTTC. Its protein product is CASTLGSYNEQFF.

A word on this clonotype: Just one base apart from a much larger clone, this may be a read error. V and J are TRBV5-1 and TRBJ2-5, with D possibly matching TRBD1 (5 bases). The length of the CDR3 is 15 residues. Germline CDR1 and CDR2: SGHRS and YFSETQ. V gave up 4 bases and J gave up 2 bases, with 15 bases separating them. CDR3 sequence (DNA): TGCGCCAGCAGCATAGGGGTCGCGTCTCAAGAGACCCAGTACTTC. It encodes CASSIGVASQETQYF.

In its sample, this clonotype was seen many times. This sequence joins TRBV28 and TRBJ2-3; perhaps TRBD2 as D (5 bases). The CDR3 totals 14 residues. The germline V gene has CDR1 MDHEN and CDR2 SYDVKM. V gave up 10 bases and J gave up 0 bases, with 14 bases separating them. CDR3 sequence (DNA): TGTGCCATCTCGTTCGGGGATAGCACAGATACGCAGTATTTT. Protein product: CAISFGDSTDTQYF.

As regards this clonotype: The junction departs from germline at one end; a sequencing error may be responsible. The chain joins TRBV5-5 to TRBJ2-5; 7 nucleotides align to TRBD2. The CDR3 contains 18 residues. CDR1 and CDR2 from the germline V gene are SGHKS and YYEKEE (reference sequence). The CDR3 reads CASTEATVGGSRQETRYF. For the CDR3, the DNA is TGTGCCAGCACCGAAGCAACAGTGGGCGGGAGTCGCCAAGAGACCCGGTACTTC. Full variable domain (remainder filled in from reference TRBV5-5 and TRBJ2-5): DAGVTQSPTHLIKTRGQQVTLRCSPISGHKSVSWYQQVLGQGPQFIFQYYEKEERGRGNFPDRFSARQFPNYSSELNVNALLLGDSALYLCASTEATVGGSRQETRYFGPGTRLLVL.

This clonotype came up many times. CDR3 bases: TGTGCCAGCAGTCCAAGGGGGGCGGGGCTCCAAGAGACCCAGTACTTC. Its translation: CASSPRGAGLQETQYF. This chain connects TRBV28 to TRBJ2-5; D assignment may be TRBD1 or TRBD2 (6 bases each). Trimming took 5 bases from V and 1 from J, leaving 17 bases between them. Germline lookup yields CDR1 MDHEN and CDR2 SYDVKM. This CDR3 comprises 16 residues.

This clonotype has at least ten counts. The CDR3 sequence is CAWSFETGTEAFF. CDR3 bases: TGTGCCTGGAGTTTTGAAACGGGAACTGAAGCTTTCTTT. This chain joins TRBV30 and TRBJ1-1; D remains ambiguous. The ends were cut back, 2 bases at V and 5 bases at J, with 12 bases in the middle. This CDR3 has 13 amino acids. Per the germline V gene, CDR1 is GTSNPN and CDR2 is SVGIG (reference sequence).

This clonotype has just a few counts. The CDR3 coding sequence is TGCGCCAGCAGTCAATGCAAAGACGAACAGGGACATCAAGAGACCCAGTACTTC. It yields the protein CASSQCKDEQGHQETQYF. The chain recombines TRBV23-1 with TRBJ2-5; D is possibly TRBD1 (6 bases). TRBV23-1 is labeled an ORF, and its function is uncertain. The CDR3 is made up of 18 amino acids. V shed 1 base and J shed 2 bases, with 20 bases lying between them.

The chain is built from TRBV28 and TRBJ2-7; tentatively, D is TRBD1 (6 bases). This CDR3 is 15 amino acids long. Trimming left V 3 bases short and J 5 bases short, with 17 bases between. Germline CDR1 reads MDHEN; CDR2 reads SYDVKM. CDR3 sequence: CASSFPAGALNEQYF. In DNA, the CDR3 is TGTGCCAGCAGTTTTCCGGCAGGGGCCCTAAACGAGCAGTACTTC.

V usage is TRBV15 and J usage is TRBJ1-5; TRBD1 agrees at 7 bases. The germline gives CDR1 LNHNV, CDR2 YYDKDF (reference sequence). After removal of 8 bases from V and 0 bases from J, the junction contained 7 bases not matched to a gene. The CDR3 contains 15 residues. The CDR3 nucleotides read TGTGCCACCGCAGACAGGGCCTATAGCAATCAGCCCCAGCATTTT. It codes for CATADRAYSNQPQHF. The whole variable domain, filled in from reference TRBV15 and TRBJ1-5, reads DAMVIQNPRYQVTQFGKPVTLSCSQTLNHNVMYWYQQKSSQAPKLLFHYYDKDFNNEADTPDNFQSRRPNTSFCFLDIRSPGLGDTAMYLCATADRAYSNQPQHFGDGTRLSIL.

Ten or more counts support this clonotype. The rearrangement links TRBV7-2 to TRBJ2-7; 9 positions agree with TRBD2. This CDR3 comprises 16 residues. Per germline, CDR1 SGHTA and CDR2 FQGNSA. With 2 bases clipped from V and 0 bases from J, the junction kept 5 bases outside the gene matches. This chain's CDR3 is CASSLHAGGSSYEQYF. CDR3 sequence (DNA): TGTGCCAGCAGCTTACATGCGGGGGGGAGCTCCTACGAGCAGTACTTC.

This clonotype was seen only a few times. The chain is built from TRBV7-3 and TRBJ2-5; 8 bases are shared with TRBD1. The germline V gene encodes CDR1 SGHTA and CDR2 FQGTGA. The length of the CDR3 is 14 residues. V was pared by 5 bases and J by 4 bases, with 6 bases of the junction left unmatched. This CDR3 is CASSPYGTGETQYF. CDR3 coding DNA: TGTGCCAGCAGCCCTTACGGGACAGGAGAGACCCAGTACTTC. Variable domain in full (rest from reference TRBV7-3 and TRBJ2-5): GAGVSQTPSNKVTEKGKYVELRCDPISGHTALYWYRQSLGQGPEFLIYFQGTGAADDSGLPNDRFFAVRPEGSVSTLKIQRTERGDSAVYLCASSPYGTGETQYFGPGTRLLVL.

The table lists this clonotype with many counts. The rearrangement links TRBV7-2 to TRBJ2-3; D is perhaps TRBD2 (5 bases). Germline V CDR1 and CDR2: SGHTA, FQGNSA. V was pared by 5 bases and J by 9 bases, with 15 bases between. CDR3 length equals 13 residues. CDR3 nucleotide sequence: TGTGCCAGCAGCCCGCCAGACTATGAGACGCAGTATTTT. Its protein is CASSPPDYETQYF.

For this clonotype: The junction and the germline gene differ at one end; a read error may be behind it. This chain connects TRBV2 to TRBJ1-1, with D perhaps TRBD1 (6 bases). Germline CDR1 SNHLY, CDR2 FYNNEI. The CDR3 has 14 amino acids. Written as DNA, the CDR3 is TGTGCCAGCAGTGTACAGGGATTGAACACTGCAGCTTTCTTT. It is translated as CASSVQGLNTAAFF.

This clonotype was recorded many times. The chain has TRBV7-9 and TRBJ2-3; 7 bases align to TRBD1. Germline CDR1 and CDR2: SEHNR and FQNEAQ (reference sequence). Trimming removed 4 bases from V and 4 bases from J; junction bases left unmatched: 5. The CDR3 consists of 14 residues. The CDR3 here is CASSSRQGSDTQYF. The CDR3, as DNA: TGTGCCAGCAGCTCAAGACAGGGATCAGATACGCAGTATTTT. The variable domain in full, with the rest retrieved from reference TRBV7-9 and TRBJ2-3, is DTGVSQNPRHKITKRGQNVTFRCDPISEHNRLYWYRQTLGQGPEFLTYFQNEAQLEKSRLLSDRFSAERPKGSFSTLEIQRTEQGDSAMYLCASSSRQGSDTQYFGPGTRLTVL.

This clonotype was picked up many times. The chain employs TRBV12-3 or TRBV12-4 and TRBJ1-1; D unresolved. The CDR3 is made up of 15 amino acids. V was cut by 3 bases and J by 0 bases, with 11 bases left in between. DNA for the CDR3: TGTGCCAGCAGTTTCCAGACCGGGATGAACACTGAAGCTTTCTTT. Residues: CASSFQTGMNTEAFF.

This clonotype was counted once. One base away lies a much larger clone, so this may be a sequencing read error. The J gene is TRBJ2-5, the V gene TRBV28; 8 nucleotides match TRBD2. This CDR3 comprises 15 residues. Trimming at V came to 8 bases and at J to 1 base, leaving 9 bases not matched to a gene. CDR1 is MDHEN, CDR2 SYDVKM, per germline. CDR3 sequence (DNA): TGTGCCAGCGTGGAACTAGCGGAACTCCAAGAGACCCAGTACTTC. It yields the protein CASVELAELQETQYF.

The table lists this clonotype with a few counts. This chain joins TRBV5-1 and TRBJ1-1; a weak D match, TRBD1 (5 bases). V was shortened by 2 bases and J by 1 base, with 9 bases between the two germline ends. Germline V gene sequence: CDR1 SGHRS, CDR2 YFSETQ. The CDR3 loop spans 14 amino acids. CDR3 protein: CASSFSGANTEAFF. The CDR3 DNA follows: TGCGCCAGCAGCTTTTCTGGGGCGAACACTGAAGCTTTCTTT.

A remark on this clonotype: One junction end disagrees with the germline gene, perhaps due to a read error. The chain is built from TRBV4-3 and TRBJ2-7; possible D gene TRBD1, 5 bases. The CDR3 extends over 14 amino acids. CDR1 is LGHNA and CDR2 is YSLEER in the germline V gene. The CDR3 here is CASSPRQGRYELYF. The CDR3 DNA reads TGCGCCAGCAGCCCGCGCCAGGGCCGGTACGAGCTGTACTTC.

The table lists this clonotype with many counts. This chain connects TRBV3-1 to TRBJ1-1; D is uncertain. CDR1 and CDR2 from the germline V gene are LGHDT and YNNKEL (reference sequence). This CDR3 region has 14 residues. The ends were cut back, 4 bases at V and 4 bases at J, with 13 bases in the middle. The CDR3 sequence is CASSRLNGGTEAFF. For the CDR3, the DNA is TGTGCCAGCAGCCGCCTCAATGGCGGCACTGAAGCTTTCTTT.

This clonotype was picked up a small number of times. The rearrangement joins TRBV4-3 to TRBJ1-1; D gene uncertain. The length of the CDR3 is 16 residues. The germline V gene has CDR1 LGHNA and CDR2 YSLEER. V dropped 0 bases and J dropped 7 bases, with 18 bases sitting between them. In DNA form, the CDR3 reads TGCGCCAGCAGCCAAGATGGAGTGAATAGGGCTTTTGAAGCTTTCTTT. It specifies CASSQDGVNRAFEAFF.

This clonotype has more than one count but fewer than ten. J is TRBJ2-3 and V is TRBV27; D is uncertain. This CDR3 has 14 amino acids. Looked up from germline, CDR1 is MNHEY and CDR2 is SMNVEV (reference sequence). The V end was cut by 5 bases, the J end by 0 bases, with 9 bases between. This CDR3 is CASSLMASTDTQYF. Here the CDR3 DNA reads TGTGCCAGCAGTCTTATGGCTAGCACAGATACGCAGTATTTT.

In its sample, this clonotype was seen a few times. The chain joins TRBV6-5 to TRBJ2-2; D gene unclear. V lost 0 bases, J lost 2 bases, and 10 bases lay in between. The CDR3 covers 16 residues. The V gene's germline CDR1 is MNHEY and CDR2 SVGAGI. The CDR3 coding sequence is TGTGCCAGCAGTTACTCGTGGTTACTAAACACCGGGGAGCTGTTTTTT. Protein product: CASSYSWLLNTGELFF.

In regard to this clonotype: A much larger clone is a single base away; this may be a read error. The chain has TRBV29-1 and TRBJ2-7; the match to TRBD2 covers 7 bases. CDR1 and CDR2 from the germline V gene are SQVTM and ANQGSEA. This CDR3 is built from 15 residues. The CDR3 DNA sequence: TGCAGCGTTGAAGATAAGAGCCAGAGGGACTACGAGCAGCACTTC. The encoded protein is CSVEDKSQRDYEQHF.

The V call is TRBV7-8, the J call TRBJ2-3, with 13 bases aligning to TRBD2. This CDR3 region has 16 residues. The V gene's germline CDR1 is SGHVS and CDR2 FQNEAQ. The junction had 4 bases not matched to a gene; V was cut back by 5 bases and J by 2 bases. CDR3 sequence reads: CASSPGTSGVTDTQYF. Written as DNA, the CDR3 is TGTGCCAGCAGCCCAGGGACTAGCGGGGTCACAGATACGCAGTATTTT.

This clonotype was counted a few times. This may be a read error, as it is one base from a much larger clone. Given the absence of the conserved phenylalanine or tryptophan at the CDR3 end, a read error is likely. J is TRBJ1-1 and V is TRBV7-9; D gene ambiguous. The CDR3 is made up of 11 amino acids. Germline CDR1 and CDR2: SEHNR and FQNEAQ (reference sequence). V lost 3 bases and J 11 bases, leaving 10 bases between the germline ends. The CDR3 protein is CASSFEGVAFL. The CDR3 coding sequence is TGTGCCAGCAGCTTTGAAGGAGTGGCTTTCCTT.